These T cell receptor beta chains were read from a single sample in a study of PD-1 blockade in classical Hodgkin lymphoma. Profiling relied on immunoSEQ multiplex PCR, and the TCRdb table lists in-frame clones only, not all of them. The sample has 25,000 to 30,000 clones, approximately 78% seen once. Sequences were derived from CD4+ T cells from blood, sampled before the fourth cycle of nivolumab. The receptors originated from a human donor with classical Hodgkin lymphoma. Each CDR3 is given with its conserved first and last residue. D genes are given only for firm matches. A row's size may be missing; if present it is once, few, many or a size class.

clone size	D gene	V gene	J gene	CDR3 protein	CDR3 DNA
NA	TRBD1	TRBV12-5	TRBJ1-1	CASARDRVNTEAFF	TGTGCTAGTGCCCGGGACAGAGTGAACACTGAAGCTTTCTTT
NA	NA	TRBV5-4	TRBJ2-7	CASSRGGPYEQYF	TGTGCCAGCAGTAGGGGGGGCCCCTACGAGCAGTACTTC
NA	TRBD1	TRBV5-1	TRBJ2-2	CASSFPGQGTGELFF	TGCGCCAGCAGCTTCCCGGGACAGGGGACCGGGGAGCTGTTTTTT
NA	NA	TRBV5-4	TRBJ2-7	CASSRFGQTYEQYF	TGTGCCAGCAGCCGCTTCGGACAGACCTACGAGCAGTACTTC
NA	NA	TRBV2	TRBJ1-3	CASSAGTSGNTIYF	TGTGCCAGCAGTGCGGGAACCTCTGGAAACACCATATATTTT
NA	NA	TRBV6-1	TRBJ1-5	CASSDASRYSNQPQHF	TGTGCCAGCAGTGACGCCAGCCGTTATAGCAATCAGCCCCAGCATTTT
few	NA	TRBV30	TRBJ2-1	CAWRPGPHGDEQFF	TGTGCCTGGAGACCGGGCCCCCATGGCGATGAGCAGTTCTTC
few	NA	TRBV30	TRBJ1-6	CAWRTDYNSPLHF	TGTGCCTGGAGGACCGACTATAATTCACCCCTCCACTTT
NA	NA	TRBV27	TRBJ2-7	CASRLQGIGYEQYF	TGTGCCAGCAGACTCCAGGGGATCGGCTACGAGCAGTACTTC
NA	NA	TRBV5-1	TRBJ1-1	CASTLTGITEAFF	TGCGCCAGCACACTTACAGGGATTACTGAAGCTTTCTTT
NA	NA	TRBV5-6	TRBJ2-7	CASSLRRGISDYEQYF	TGTGCCAGCAGCTTGAGGAGGGGTATTTCTGACTACGAGCAGTACTTC
NA	NA	TRBV5-1	TRBJ1-1	CASSLVRGAIEAFF	TGCGCCAGCAGCTTGGTGCGTGGGGCGATTGAAGCTTTCTTT
NA	NA	TRBV5-1	TRBJ1-2	CASSLAVASSGYTF	TGCGCCAGCAGCTTGGCGGTGGCCTCCAGTGGCTACACCTTC
NA	NA	TRBV7-9	TRBJ2-1	CASSFGQENEQFF	TGTGCCAGCAGCTTCGGGCAGGAAAATGAGCAGTTCTTC
NA	TRBD2	TRBV9	TRBJ2-3	CASSVSGGPTDTQYF	TGTGCCAGCAGCGTCAGCGGGGGCCCAACAGATACGCAGTATTTT
NA	NA	TRBV10-3	TRBJ1-1	CAISRDTEAFF	TGTGCCATCAGCCGGGACACTGAAGCTTTCTTT
NA	TRBD2	TRBV10-2	TRBJ2-2	CASSGTSGGANTGELFF	TGCGCCAGCAGTGGGACTAGCGGGGGGGCGAACACCGGGGAGCTGTTTTTT
NA	NA	TRBV5-1	TRBJ2-5	CASSLTGAQETQYF	TGCGCCAGCAGCTTGACAGGCGCCCAAGAGACCCAGTACTTC
NA	NA	TRBV11-2	TRBJ2-7	CASSTSGVGEQYF	TGTGCCAGCAGCACCTCGGGGGTCGGGGAGCAGTACTTC
NA	NA	TRBV5-6	TRBJ2-1	CASSLRWRVALGNEQFF	TGTGCCAGCAGCCTGAGGTGGAGGGTCGCGCTGGGCAATGAGCAGTTCTTC
NA	TRBD1	TRBV6-6	TRBJ1-2	CASSYSPDRSLYGYTF	TGTGCCAGCAGTTACTCGCCGGACAGGAGCCTCTATGGCTACACCTTC
NA	NA	TRBV5-1	TRBJ1-2	CASSLGAAGDASNYGYTF	TGCGCCAGCAGCTTGGGGGCGGCAGGGGACGCCTCTAACTATGGCTACACCTTC